A selection of T cell receptor beta chains follows, all from one sample in a study of blood T cell repertoires in COVID-19. Sequencing used immunoSEQ multiplex PCR; TCRdb keeps in-frame clones, though not all of them. The data show 250,000 to 350,000 clones, around 88% seen once. The sample consisted of peripheral blood. Receptors originate from a woman aged 30 to 39 who had recovered from COVID-19. Both conserved end residues are trimmed from each CDR3. Each record gives: clone size, V gene, J gene, CDR3 protein. Some rows mark clone size as missing; the rest say once, few, many or name a class of expanded clone.

clone size: -; V gene: TRBV5-6; J gene: TRBJ2-3; CDR3 protein: ASSTQGFGDKY
clone size: once; V gene: TRBV5-4; J gene: TRBJ2-7; CDR3 protein: ASSLGGQQEQY
clone size: -; V gene: TRBV4-1; J gene: TRBJ2-1; CDR3 protein: ASSQAGGRATGNEQF
clone size: -; V gene: TRBV6-6; J gene: TRBJ1-2; CDR3 protein: ASSRERGGVGNYGYT
clone size: -; V gene: TRBV12-3/TRBV12-4; J gene: TRBJ2-1; CDR3 protein: ASSLNNNEQF
clone size: -; V gene: TRBV19; J gene: TRBJ2-7; CDR3 protein: ASSRTSGGAYEQY
clone size: -; V gene: TRBV7-2; J gene: TRBJ1-2; CDR3 protein: ASSFDRGVFGYT
clone size: -; V gene: TRBV13; J gene: TRBJ2-1; CDR3 protein: ASRNRDEQF
clone size: once; V gene: TRBV6-5; J gene: TRBJ2-1; CDR3 protein: ASSTTSGGAFGQF
clone size: -; V gene: TRBV29-1; J gene: TRBJ1-1; CDR3 protein: SVDARGHTEAF
clone size: -; V gene: TRBV27; J gene: TRBJ1-2; CDR3 protein: ASSRGTGVDGYT
clone size: -; V gene: TRBV4-2; J gene: TRBJ2-3; CDR3 protein: ASSQDVSSGRGTQY
clone size: -; V gene: TRBV4-1; J gene: TRBJ1-6; CDR3 protein: ASSQDDRGDSPLH
clone size: -; V gene: TRBV3-1/TRBV3-2; J gene: TRBJ2-1; CDR3 protein: ASSASGGPRGEQF
clone size: once; V gene: TRBV30; J gene: TRBJ2-1; CDR3 protein: AWRGLAGGAEVDRTYNEQF
clone size: -; V gene: TRBV2; J gene: TRBJ2-1; CDR3 protein: ASSEASGGGYNEQF
clone size: -; V gene: TRBV5-5; J gene: TRBJ2-7; CDR3 protein: ASSPEAGREEQY
clone size: -; V gene: TRBV5-1; J gene: TRBJ1-1; CDR3 protein: ASSLDRGSTEAF
clone size: -; V gene: TRBV28; J gene: TRBJ2-5; CDR3 protein: ASRGQGVETQY
clone size: -; V gene: TRBV28; J gene: TRBJ2-3; CDR3 protein: ASSPRDTQY
clone size: -; V gene: TRBV5-4; J gene: TRBJ2-1; CDR3 protein: ASSLGGRNEQF
clone size: -; V gene: TRBV5-1; J gene: TRBJ2-1; CDR3 protein: ASSPGQGRLNEQF
clone size: few; V gene: TRBV10-3; J gene: TRBJ1-2; CDR3 protein: AIRGDNYGYT
clone size: once; V gene: TRBV24-1; J gene: TRBJ2-5; CDR3 protein: ATSDPVGRGFQETQY
clone size: -; V gene: TRBV5-1; J gene: TRBJ2-3; CDR3 protein: ASSLGLGSDTQY
clone size: -; V gene: TRBV5-1; J gene: TRBJ1-2; CDR3 protein: ASSPGGDVDGYT
clone size: -; V gene: TRBV5-1; J gene: TRBJ2-7; CDR3 protein: ASYRDRGYEQY
clone size: -; V gene: TRBV6-6; J gene: TRBJ2-3; CDR3 protein: ASLPVGGDTQY
clone size: -; V gene: TRBV7-9; J gene: TRBJ2-5; CDR3 protein: ASSFPASGTSQETQY
clone size: -; V gene: TRBV7-2; J gene: TRBJ2-5; CDR3 protein: ASAVFPGHLQETQY
clone size: -; V gene: TRBV19; J gene: TRBJ2-1; CDR3 protein: ASSIRLAFNEQF
clone size: -; V gene: TRBV5-1; J gene: TRBJ2-2; CDR3 protein: ASSLRPRGTGELF
clone size: -; V gene: TRBV7-9; J gene: TRBJ1-1; CDR3 protein: ASSSGLTEAF
clone size: -; V gene: TRBV5-4; J gene: TRBJ2-5; CDR3 protein: ASSLDSQETQY
clone size: -; V gene: TRBV18; J gene: TRBJ2-2; CDR3 protein: ASSPAATGELF
clone size: -; V gene: TRBV11-2; J gene: TRBJ2-2; CDR3 protein: ASSGTRNTGELF
clone size: -; V gene: TRBV11-3; J gene: TRBJ2-7; CDR3 protein: ASSLAGGVPDYEQY
clone size: -; V gene: TRBV7-9; J gene: TRBJ1-2; CDR3 protein: ASYPGHKGDGYT
clone size: -; V gene: TRBV13; J gene: TRBJ1-1; CDR3 protein: ASSLVQAEAF
clone size: -; V gene: TRBV10-3; J gene: TRBJ2-2; CDR3 protein: AISESTAGGSGGELF
clone size: -; V gene: TRBV27; J gene: TRBJ1-1; CDR3 protein: ASSFSHNTEAF
clone size: once; V gene: TRBV5-1; J gene: TRBJ2-2; CDR3 protein: ASSPRTGLTGELF
clone size: few; V gene: TRBV4-2; J gene: TRBJ2-7; CDR3 protein: ASSQEGTGLYEQY
clone size: -; V gene: TRBV24-1; J gene: TRBJ1-1; CDR3 protein: ATRSGTRTEAF
clone size: -; V gene: TRBV5-8; J gene: TRBJ2-5; CDR3 protein: ASSTFGTGGFLTQY
clone size: -; V gene: TRBV4-1; J gene: TRBJ2-5; CDR3 protein: ASSQENRAETQY
clone size: -; V gene: TRBV9; J gene: TRBJ1-2; CDR3 protein: ASSPSLSSVHGYT
clone size: -; V gene: TRBV19; J gene: TRBJ2-2; CDR3 protein: ASSRRTGSFTDTGELF
clone size: -; V gene: TRBV9; J gene: TRBJ2-5; CDR3 protein: ASSVVGGGQETQY
clone size: once; V gene: TRBV4-3; J gene: TRBJ1-4; CDR3 protein: ASSQDLGKLF
clone size: once; V gene: TRBV24-1; J gene: TRBJ1-5; CDR3 protein: ATSGPGVGNQPQH
clone size: -; V gene: TRBV5-5; J gene: TRBJ2-1; CDR3 protein: ASSLGPSLLYNEQF
clone size: -; V gene: TRBV19; J gene: TRBJ1-2; CDR3 protein: ASSSQGLEYYGYT
clone size: -; V gene: TRBV5-6; J gene: TRBJ1-1; CDR3 protein: ASSESDSEAF
clone size: -; V gene: TRBV11-2; J gene: TRBJ2-1; CDR3 protein: ASSLAAGLAFDEQF
clone size: -; V gene: TRBV7-2; J gene: TRBJ1-3; CDR3 protein: ASSSSTGFADTIY